This entry lists 31 T cell receptor beta chains sequenced from one sample in a study of shared clonotypes between healthy human individuals. TCRdb's table, derived via immunoSEQ multiplex PCR, lists solely in-frame clones and lacks some. Counted here are over 2 million clones, 85% to 95% occurring once; the ten biggest clones make up about 0.41%. Sequencing was carried out using naive CD4+ T cells from PBMCs. Subset noted: CD45RA+ positively selected. The receptors derive from a young man in good health. Some clones in this sample may be carry-over from other donors' samples.

V usage is TRBV6-5 and J usage is TRBJ2-7; D not certain. The CDR3 is 15 residues long. Germline assignment: CDR1 MNHEY and CDR2 SVGAGI. V dropped 0 bases and J dropped 2 bases, with 11 bases sitting between them. The CDR3 DNA is TGTGCCAGCAGTTACTCGACCGGGCGGCCCTACGAGCAGTACTTC. Its protein product is CASSYSTGRPYEQYF.

The count of this clone is one. The rearrangement joins TRBV27 to TRBJ2-1; 12 bases match TRBD2. From germline, CDR1 is MNHEY and CDR2 SMNVEV (reference sequence). This CDR3 spans 16 amino acids. The V segment lost 6 bases and the J segment 5 bases; nucleotides outside the gene matches: 8. The CDR3: CASRPTSGSAHNEQFF. CDR3 coding DNA: TGTGCCAGCAGGCCGACTAGCGGGAGTGCCCACAATGAGCAGTTCTTC.

The V and J genes are TRBV6-6 and TRBJ2-1, with D unclear. The CDR3 extends over 14 amino acids. The germline gives CDR1 MNHNY, CDR2 SVGAGI (reference sequence). V lost 2 bases and J lost 4, with 9 bases in between. For the CDR3, the DNA is TGTGCCAGCAGTTACCTGACTGATTACAATGAGCAGTTCTTC. Amino acid sequence: CASSYLTDYNEQFF.

The chain recombines TRBV18 with TRBJ1-3; D ambiguous. The CDR3 sequence is 14 residues long. CDR1 and CDR2 (germline): KGHSH, LQKENI. Trimming removed 2 bases at V and 5 bases at J, with 10 bases between. Here the CDR3 DNA reads TGTGCCAGCTCACCATATAAGGTTCGAAACACCATATATTTT. Protein: CASSPYKVRNTIYF.

The rearrangement links TRBV28 to TRBJ1-4; D might be TRBD1 (6 bases). Germline lookup yields CDR1 MDHEN and CDR2 SYDVKM. This CDR3 spans 15 amino acids. Deletions cut 6 bases from V and 7 bases from J, with 18 bases between. The chain's CDR3 is CASSRLTGMGEKLFF. The DNA of the CDR3 is TGTGCCAGCAGCCGACTAACAGGGATGGGTGAAAAACTGTTTTTT. Combining the CDR3 with reference TRBV28 and TRBJ1-4 gives the whole variable domain DVKVTQSSRYLVKRTGEKVFLECVQDMDHENMFWYRQDPGLGLRLIYFSYDVKMKEKGDIPEGYSVSREKKERFSLILESASTNQTSMYLCASSRLTGMGEKLFFGSGTQLSVL.

This chain joins TRBV9 and TRBJ1-3, with 7 bases lining up with TRBD1. This CDR3 comprises 16 residues. Germline-derived CDR1 and CDR2 are SGDLS and YYNGEE. V trimming: 3 bases; J trimming: 4 bases; junction bases outside the gene matches: 10. In nucleotides, the CDR3 is TGTGCCAGCAGCGCCAGACAGGGATCGGCCGGAAACACCATATATTTT. Its translation: CASSARQGSAGNTIYF.

V gene TRBV27 combines with J gene TRBJ2-7; 7 positions agree with TRBD2. CDR1 MNHEY and CDR2 SMNVEV come from the germline V gene (reference sequence). J lost 3 bases, V lost 3 bases, and 17 bases had no gene match. There are 18 residues in the CDR3. CDR3 sequence: CASSFTTNPQRGFYEQYF. Here the CDR3 DNA reads TGTGCCAGCAGTTTCACCACCAACCCCCAGCGGGGCTTCTACGAGCAGTACTTC.

The V call is TRBV5-5, the J call TRBJ2-1; TRBD1 is a possible D gene (5 bases). Deletions cut 0 bases from V and 8 bases from J, with 12 bases between. Germline V CDR1 and CDR2: SGHKS, YYEKEE (reference sequence). The CDR3 is made up of 14 amino acids. Here the CDR3 reads CASSLVAGLDEQFF. As DNA, the CDR3 is TGTGCCAGCAGCTTGGTGGCAGGGCTGGATGAGCAGTTCTTC.

The chain uses TRBV28 and TRBJ2-7, with 8 bases aligning to TRBD1. Per germline, CDR1 MDHEN and CDR2 SYDVKM. There are 15 residues in the CDR3. With V trimmed by 2 bases and J by 2 bases, 5 bases remained unmatched. This chain's CDR3 is CASSLIPGGAYEQYF. CDR3 coding DNA: TGTGCCAGCAGTTTAATACCAGGGGGCGCCTACGAGCAGTACTTC.

The chain has TRBV9 and TRBJ2-3, with 9 bases aligning to TRBD2. The germline gives CDR1 SGDLS, CDR2 YYNGEE. The J segment lost 0 bases and the V segment lost 0 bases, leaving 17 bases of the junction unmatched. The CDR3 runs to 21 residues. The CDR3 protein is CASSVATLAGDFPSSTDTQYF. The DNA for the CDR3 is TGTGCCAGCAGCGTAGCGACTTTAGCGGGAGATTTCCCATCTAGCACAGATACGCAGTATTTT.

The rearrangement joins TRBV5-1 to TRBJ2-3; D remains ambiguous. Germline CDR1 and CDR2: SGHRS and YFSETQ. The CDR3 is made up of 13 amino acids. Trimming removed 0 bases at V and 7 bases at J, with 9 bases between. The CDR3 spells CASSLGLLNTQYF. The CDR3 DNA follows: TGCGCCAGCAGCTTGGGGCTTCTGAATACGCAGTATTTT.

This chain joins TRBV7-3 and TRBJ1-2; perhaps TRBD1 as D (6 bases). The CDR3 extends over 14 amino acids. CDR1 SGHTA and CDR2 FQGTGA come from the germline V gene. V was clipped by 4 bases and J by 10 bases, with 19 bases between them. This chain's CDR3 is CASSSYSSTGNYTF. The CDR3 DNA reads TGTGCCAGCAGCTCATACTCATCCACAGGGAACTACACCTTC.

The rearrangement joins TRBV7-9 to TRBJ2-7; D possibly uses TRBD1 or TRBD2 (5 bases each). CDR3 size: 18 residues. The germline V gene encodes CDR1 SEHNR and CDR2 FQNEAQ (reference sequence). V was shortened by 5 bases and J by 1 base, with 24 bases between the two germline ends. For the CDR3, the DNA is TGTGCCAGCAGCCCCCGGCCTCTAGACAGTGGGGAGTCCTACGAGCAGTACTTC. Its protein is CASSPRPLDSGESYEQYF.

V is TRBV27 and J is TRBJ2-4; 7 nucleotides match TRBD1. Germline V lookup: CDR1 MNHEY, CDR2 SMNVEV (reference sequence). V shed 3 bases, J shed 3 bases, and the junction held 11 bases outside the gene matches. CDR3 size: 17 residues. The chain's CDR3 is CASSFDRSGGGKNIQYF. The CDR3 nucleotides read TGTGCCAGCAGTTTCGATCGGTCAGGGGGTGGCAAAAACATTCAGTACTTC.

The genes are TRBV20-1 and TRBJ2-1; no clear D gene. V was cut by 5 bases and J by 14 bases, with 13 bases left in between. This CDR3 is 10 amino acids long. Germline V gives CDR1 DFQATT, CDR2 SNEGSKA (reference sequence). The CDR3 here is CSAGDADKFF. The CDR3 DNA follows: TGCAGTGCTGGCGACGCCGACAAGTTCTTC.

The chain recombines TRBV28 with TRBJ1-2, with unresolved D. This CDR3 contains 13 residues. The ends were cut back, 2 bases at V and 4 bases at J, with 8 bases in the middle. Germline CDR1 and CDR2: MDHEN and SYDVKM. The CDR3: CASSLPQVYGYTF. DNA of the CDR3: TGTGCCAGCAGTTTACCCCAGGTCTATGGCTACACCTTC.

For this clone: Other nucleotide sequences from this sample produce the same CDR3. This sequence joins TRBV5-4 and TRBJ1-1; D gene unclear. V was cut by 2 bases and J by 1 base, with 6 bases left in between. CDR1 and CDR2 (germline): SGHNT, YYREEE (reference sequence). This CDR3 comprises 13 residues. The CDR3 coding sequence is TGTGCCAGCAGCTTCGGCGGGAACACTGAAGCTTTCTTT. Translated: CASSFGGNTEAFF.

The genes are TRBV19 and TRBJ2-7; TRBD2 matches at 10 bases. Germline CDR1 and CDR2: LNHDA and SQIVND (reference sequence). The V segment lost 3 bases and the J segment 2 bases; nucleotides outside the gene matches: 10. CDR3 size: 17 residues. Written as DNA, the CDR3 is TGTGCCAGTAGTATGGGTCTTAGCGGGAGGCGAACCTACGAGCAGTACTTC. Residues: CASSMGLSGRRTYEQYF.

This chain connects TRBV5-1 to TRBJ2-7, with D unresolved. Looked up from germline, CDR1 is SGHRS and CDR2 is YFSETQ. V dropped 3 bases and J dropped 3 bases, with 10 bases sitting between them. The CDR3 is made up of 13 amino acids. CDR3 protein: CASSSTRRYEQYF. As DNA, the CDR3 is TGCGCCAGCAGCTCCACTCGACGCTACGAGCAGTACTTC.

The chain links TRBV19 to TRBJ1-5; 11 bases map to TRBD1. Germline V CDR1 and CDR2: LNHDA, SQIVND (reference sequence). There are 18 residues in the CDR3. Trimming at V came to 6 bases and at J to 1 base, leaving 11 bases not matched to a gene. The CDR3 coding sequence is TGTGCCAGTAGGCCGGGACAGGGGGAGGGTGGCAGCAATCAGCCCCAGCATTTT. It yields the protein CASRPGQGEGGSNQPQHF. Full variable domain (outside the CDR3, taken from reference TRBV19 and TRBJ1-5): DGGITQSPKYLFRKEGQNVTLSCEQNLNHDAMYWYRQDPGQGLRLIYYSQIVNDFQKGDIAEGYSVSREKKESFPLTVTSAQKNPTAFYLCASRPGQGEGGSNQPQHFGDGTRLSIL.

This clone has only one observation. V usage is TRBV5-4 and J usage is TRBJ2-5; D not resolved. The CDR3 is 13 residues long. CDR1 is SGHNT, CDR2 YYREEE, per germline (reference sequence). The V gene lost 0 bases and the J gene lost 9 bases, with 12 bases spanning the gap. The CDR3 DNA reads as TGTGCCAGCAGCTTGGATAGATACGGCGCCCAGTACTTC. Amino acid sequence: CASSLDRYGAQYF.

V usage is TRBV7-9 and J usage is TRBJ1-4; TRBD1 agrees at 7 bases. Germline CDR1 SEHNR, CDR2 FQNEAQ (reference sequence). J was trimmed by 5 bases and V by 7 bases; bases with no gene match: 7. CDR3 size: 14 residues. The CDR3 reads CASKTGTANEKLFF. The CDR3 coding sequence is TGTGCCAGCAAGACCGGGACAGCAAATGAAAAACTGTTTTTT.

This clone was seen only once. The chain combines TRBV6-5 with TRBJ2-7, with 8 bases aligning to TRBD2. In germline, CDR1 is MNHEY, CDR2 SVGAGI. The CDR3 consists of 15 residues. The V segment lost 0 bases and the J segment 3 bases; nucleotides outside the gene matches: 4. CDR3 bases: TGTGCCAGCAGTTACTCGATAGCGGGGATCTACGAGCAGTACTTC. It specifies CASSYSIAGIYEQYF.

J is TRBJ2-3 and V is TRBV19, with 11 nucleotides matching TRBD2. The V gene's germline CDR1 is LNHDA and CDR2 SQIVND (reference sequence). V shed 5 bases and J 2 bases; nucleotides not matched to a gene: 9. The length of the CDR3 is 17 residues. As DNA, the CDR3 is TGTGCCAGTAGTCGCCCTCCTAGCGGGAGGAACACAGATACGCAGTATTTT. This encodes CASSRPPSGRNTDTQYF.

V and J are TRBV30 and TRBJ1-1; a possible D gene is TRBD1 (5 bases). Germline V lookup: CDR1 GTSNPN, CDR2 SVGIG (reference sequence). The CDR3 runs 13 residues. V lost 4 bases, J lost 1 base, and 10 bases lay in between. The CDR3 nucleotides are TGTGCCTGGACTCACAGGCGGAACACTGAAGCTTTCTTT. Translation: CAWTHRRNTEAFF.

The rearrangement joins TRBV28 to TRBJ1-4; 7 positions agree with TRBD1. The length of the CDR3 is 14 residues. Germline-derived CDR1 and CDR2 are MDHEN and SYDVKM. Unmatched junction bases numbered 8, after V lost 5 bases and J lost 8 bases. The CDR3 loop is CASSQGGGSEKLFF. The DNA for the CDR3 is TGTGCCAGCAGTCAGGGGGGGGGTAGCGAAAAACTGTTTTTT.

V is TRBV9 and J is TRBJ2-1; tentative D call: TRBD2 (5 bases). V was cut by 0 bases and J by 7 bases, with 20 bases left in between. CDR1 and CDR2 from the germline V gene are SGDLS and YYNGEE. The CDR3 sequence is 17 residues long. The CDR3: CASSVGGPVEAMNEQFF. The CDR3 bases are TGTGCCAGCAGCGTAGGCGGGCCAGTGGAGGCTATGAATGAGCAGTTCTTC.

In regard to this clone: Within the sample, other DNA sequences also encode this same CDR3. The chain has TRBV5-1 and TRBJ2-2; no clear D gene. The V gene lost 0 bases and the J gene lost 0 bases, with 6 bases spanning the gap. CDR3 length: 15 residues. Germline CDR1 reads SGHRS; CDR2 reads YFSETQ. The CDR3 loop reads CASSLGRSNTGELFF. DNA of the CDR3: TGCGCCAGCAGCTTGGGTAGGTCGAACACCGGGGAGCTGTTTTTT.

The chain recombines TRBV25-1 with TRBJ2-3; D assignment may be TRBD1 or TRBD2 (5 bases each). This CDR3 is built from 15 residues. Looked up from germline, CDR1 is MGHDK and CDR2 is SYGVNS. V lost 6 bases to trimming and J lost 1 base, with 14 bases between them. The CDR3 nucleotides read TGTGCCAGCAGCCCTCTGGGGGTGGGCACAGATACGCAGTATTTT. Translating gives CASSPLGVGTDTQYF.

This chain joins TRBV18 and TRBJ2-7; 7 bases fit TRBD1. The CDR3 sequence is 13 residues long. Trimming cost V 6 bases and J 6 bases; bases outside gene matches: 8. Germline V lookup: CDR1 KGHSH, CDR2 LQKENI. CDR3 DNA: TGTGCCAGCTCGGAAAACAGGGGAGTCGAGCAGTACTTC. Residues: CASSENRGVEQYF.

The genes are TRBV2 and TRBJ2-3; the D call may be TRBD1 or TRBD2 (5 bases each). CDR3 length equals 13 residues. Germline values: CDR1 SNHLY, CDR2 FYNNEI. Trimming stripped 4 bases from V and 5 bases from J, with 10 bases between. The CDR3 DNA is TGTGCCAGCAGTGCGCCAGGGAGAGATACGCAGTATTTT. Its translation is CASSAPGRDTQYF.